This TCR beta chain is drawn from a study of radiotherapy plus CTLA-4 blockade in lung cancer (dated by TCRdb to 2016 to 2019). Looking at the study overall: Among the enrolled patients, about 19% had an objective response, and 31% reached disease control.

A note on this clone: What this receptor recognizes is not known. The input lacks base qualities; no much larger clone sits a single base away.

The paper as a whole reports these results and caveats: Early dynamic changes in blood T cell clones, together with increased serum interferon-beta after radiation, were reported as the strongest predictors of response. After treatment with radiotherapy and ipilimumab, TCR clones that came from tumors expanded in the peripheral blood.

The receptor library was made with the immunoSEQ multiplex PCR assay. Held by TCRdb, this immuneACCESS table contains in-frame sequences only and omits some clones. Under half of the omission traces to an unresolved V gene where checked; the cause of the rest is unknown. In all, the sample holds roughly 100,000 clones, and roughly 80% of those were seen once. Roughly 24% of the sample is taken by the ten largest. Focal radiation therapy combined with CTLA-4 blockade (ipilimumab) was tested in patients with chemo-refractory metastatic non-small-cell lung cancer. V is cut back by 0 bases and J by 3 bases, with 12 bases in the junction unmatched. CDR1 is given as MGHRA and CDR2 as YSYEKL, both from the germline V gene. The CDR3 holds 18 amino acids from the cysteine to the phenylalanine. Only the CDR3 part of the read is kept: 54 bases, read in frame from the first base.

This sequence originates from a human donor with non-small cell lung cancer that progressed on radiotherapy plus ipilimumab. The chain links TRBV4-1 with TRBJ2-7, and 9 junctional nucleotides match TRBD1. This sample comprised peripheral blood, obtained from a patient treated with radiotherapy plus ipilimumab. In nucleotides, the sequence is TGCGCCAGCAGCCAAGATTACCGAGGACAGGGGCCTAACTACGAGCAGTACTTC. Translation gives CASSQDYRGQGPNYEQYF.